This TCR beta chain stems from a study of T cells expressing NK-cell markers. Study-level background: One of the eight sequenced donors was seronegative, whereas the other seven were HCMV-seropositive.

Reanalyzing the 5' RACE reads, TCRdb keeps one entry per CDR3 protein, without DNA. Recorded for this sample: some 460,000 distinct CDR3 sequences. The CDR3 covers 16 residues. Germline CDR1 SGHNT, CDR2 YYREEE (reference sequence). J is TRBJ2-1 and V is TRBV5-4; TCRdb's D call of TRBD2 is untestable without DNA. What was sequenced was blood T cells: a sorted CD56 or NKG2C T cell subset, CD4+ or CD8+ T cells, or bulk PBMC T cells (not recorded which). The sequence derives from a woman aged 45 to 65 in good health. The CDR3 region is CASSLVSGGRGGEQFF.